This T cell receptor (beta chain) was recovered during a study of shared clonotypes between healthy human individuals. Profiled with immunoSEQ multiplex PCR; TCRdb holds only in-frame clones, not every one. Among about 2.5 million clones listed, approximately 90% were seen once. Whole-study results and caveats: Shared across a handful of donors were around 5% of the naive CD4 clonotypes.

The V end lost 6 bases, the J end lost 8 bases, and 16 bases lay between the germline ends. The CDR3 runs to 14 residues. CDR1 is MNHEY and CDR2 is SMNVEV in the germline V gene (reference sequence). A remark on this clone: Its antigen is not known.

Sample: naive CD4+ T cells from PBMCs. The subset denotes: CD45RA+ positively selected. The sequence was collected from a young man in good health. Some clones in this sample may be carry-over from other donors' samples. V gene TRBV27 combines with J gene TRBJ1-4; D unresolved. The CDR3 coding sequence is TGTGCCAGCAGGACACACCTGCTCGGAGAAAAACTGTTTTTT. The encoded protein is CASRTHLLGEKLFF.